The present TCR beta chain was sequenced within a study of a mutant IDH1 vaccine in newly diagnosed glioma. Study-wide background: Eight vaccine doses were administered to patients at weeks 1, 3, 5, 7, 11, 15, 19 and 23. Patients under treatment included about 60% males and approximately 38% females and had a mean age of about 37 years. Either 4-6 weeks after radiotherapy alone or alongside temozolomide, vaccination was begun.

Looked up from germline, CDR1 is MNHEY and CDR2 is SVGAGI. The CDR3 runs 13 residues. V was cut by 7 bases and J by 4 bases, with 13 bases left in between. Note on this clone: Its cognate antigen is unknown.

Using immunoSEQ multiplex PCR, the repertoire was profiled, and TCRdb retains in-frame clones only, with some absent. The sample shows some 70,000 clones, about 87% of them seen only once. Time point defined: week 23, last vaccination. Alongside topical imiquimod, each dose of vaccine comprised 300 ug of mutant IDH1 20-mer peptide. Donor diagnoses consisted of new WHO grade 3 or 4 IDH1-mutant, ATRX-lost astrocytomas. Sequenced here: PBMCs, sampled from a glioma patient whose treatment included an IDH1 peptide vaccine. The chain joins TRBV6-5 to TRBJ1-1; the D gene is possibly TRBD1 (6 bases). The TCR originated in a man between 18 and 29 years old with glioma. DNA for the CDR3: TGTGCCAGCATCAAACAGGGCAGCACTGAAGCTTTCTTT. Translating it yields CASIKQGSTEAFF.